The clone carrying this T cell receptor beta chain was recorded many times. Combining a sample-barcoded 5' primer with a J-beta primer mix, a second PCR ran for roughly 7 to 12 cycles. Every single cDNA molecule received a tag from a template-switch adaptor with 12 random nucleotides. TCRdb fed the 5' RACE reads into MiXCR, producing one record per CDR3 protein. Found here are roughly 1.6 million distinct CDR3 sequences, around 36% of them singletons; the top ten hold 10% to 12%. These data originate in a study of blood T cells in healthy people across ages. Study information: Template switching picked up about one barcoded beta molecule for each two T cells.

Germline CDR1 reads DFQATT; CDR2 reads SNEGSKA (reference sequence). The length of the CDR3 is 16 residues. J gave up 6 bases and V 0 bases, and 11 bases lay outside the gene matches. The chain employs TRBV20-1 and TRBJ2-1, with 7 bases that match TRBD2. The origin of this receptor is a woman aged 30 to 39 in good health. Sequences were obtained from blood. CDR3 loop: CSARDPKAGLLNEQFF. The CDR3 DNA sequence: TGCAGTGCTAGAGATCCCAAAGCGGGGCTTCTCAATGAGCAGTTCTTC.